This T cell receptor beta chain was captured in a study of blood T cell repertoires in COVID-19. Assay: immunoSEQ multiplex PCR; the TCRdb copy retains only in-frame clones and omits some. Of roughly 63,000 clones listed, around 79% were seen once; the top ten hold about 31%. Only one count was recorded for this clone. This TCR was recovered from a human donor in a cohort sampled during active COVID-19. The specimen sequenced was peripheral blood.

CDR3 sequence reads: CASSQNRAQPQHF. The DNA of the CDR3 is TGTGCCAGTAGTCAAAACAGGGCCCAGCCCCAGCATTTT. The chain employs TRBV19 and TRBJ1-5; D is perhaps TRBD1 (6 bases). Trimming took off 5 bases at V and 7 bases at J, with 12 bases between the two ends. CDR3 length: 13 amino acids. Germline CDR1 LNHDA, CDR2 SQIVND (reference sequence).